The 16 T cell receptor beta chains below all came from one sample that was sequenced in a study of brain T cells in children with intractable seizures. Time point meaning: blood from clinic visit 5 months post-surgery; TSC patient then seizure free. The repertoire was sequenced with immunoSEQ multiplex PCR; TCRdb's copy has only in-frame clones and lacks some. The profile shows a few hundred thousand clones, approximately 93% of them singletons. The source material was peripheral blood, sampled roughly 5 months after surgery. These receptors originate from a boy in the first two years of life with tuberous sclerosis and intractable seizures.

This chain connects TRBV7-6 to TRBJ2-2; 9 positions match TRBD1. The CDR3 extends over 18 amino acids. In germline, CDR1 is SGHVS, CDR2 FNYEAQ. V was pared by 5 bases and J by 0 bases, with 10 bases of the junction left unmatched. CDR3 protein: CASSPWGGDRANTGELFF. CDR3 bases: TGTGCCAGCAGCCCATGGGGTGGGGACAGGGCGAACACCGGGGAGCTGTTTTTT.

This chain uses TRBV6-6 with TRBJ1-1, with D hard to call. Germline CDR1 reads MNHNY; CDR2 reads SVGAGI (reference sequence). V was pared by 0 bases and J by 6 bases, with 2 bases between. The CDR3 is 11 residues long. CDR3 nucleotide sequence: TGTGCCAGCAGTTACTCCCCTGAAGCTTTCTTT. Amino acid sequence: CASSYSPEAFF.

CDR3 amino acids: CASSPLRGGEQYF. As DNA, the CDR3 is TGTGCCAGCAGTCCCCTCAGGGGGGGAGAGCAGTACTTC. V usage is TRBV27 and J usage is TRBJ2-7; D assignment may be TRBD1 or TRBD2 (7 bases each). V was shortened by 5 bases and J by 7 bases, with 15 bases between the two germline ends. Per germline, CDR1 MNHEY and CDR2 SMNVEV (reference sequence). The CDR3 spans 13 residues.

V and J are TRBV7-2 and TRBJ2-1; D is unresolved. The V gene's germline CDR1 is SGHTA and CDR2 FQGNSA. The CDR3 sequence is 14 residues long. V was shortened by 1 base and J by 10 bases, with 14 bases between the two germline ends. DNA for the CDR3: TGTGCCAGCAGCTTAGATCCTAGATCCAACGAGCAGTTCTTC. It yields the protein CASSLDPRSNEQFF.

The CDR3 spells CASSLDPGGRIYEQYF. In nucleotides, the CDR3 is TGTGCCAGCAGTTTGGACCCGGGGGGGCGGATTTACGAGCAGTACTTC. The chain couples TRBV27 to TRBJ2-7; TRBD2 matches at 8 bases. The CDR3 runs to 16 residues. In germline, CDR1 is MNHEY, CDR2 SMNVEV (reference sequence). Germline trimming cut 3 bases from V and 4 bases from J; bases unmatched to any gene: 11.

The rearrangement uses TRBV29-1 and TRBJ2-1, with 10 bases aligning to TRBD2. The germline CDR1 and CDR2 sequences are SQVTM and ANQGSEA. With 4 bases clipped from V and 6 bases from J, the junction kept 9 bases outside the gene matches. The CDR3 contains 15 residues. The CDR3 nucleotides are TGCAGCGTTGTCCCTAGCGGGGGCCCCCTCAATGAGCAGTTCTTC. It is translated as CSVVPSGGPLNEQFF.

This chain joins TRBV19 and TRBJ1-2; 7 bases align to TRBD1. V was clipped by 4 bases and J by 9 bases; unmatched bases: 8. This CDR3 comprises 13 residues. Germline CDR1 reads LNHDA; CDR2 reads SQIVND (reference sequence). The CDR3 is CASSRGTGDRYTF. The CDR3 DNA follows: TGTGCCAGTAGTAGGGGAACAGGGGATCGCTACACCTTC.

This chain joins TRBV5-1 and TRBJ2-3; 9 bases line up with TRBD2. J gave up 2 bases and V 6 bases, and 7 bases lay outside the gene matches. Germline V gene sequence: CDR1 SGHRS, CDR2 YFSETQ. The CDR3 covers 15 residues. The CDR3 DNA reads TGCGCCAGCAAGTTTACTAGCGGGTTCACAGATACGCAGTATTTT. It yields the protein CASKFTSGFTDTQYF.

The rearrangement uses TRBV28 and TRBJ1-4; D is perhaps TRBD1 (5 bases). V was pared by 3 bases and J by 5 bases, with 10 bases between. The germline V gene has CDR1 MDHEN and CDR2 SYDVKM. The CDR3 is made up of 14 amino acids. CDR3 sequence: CASSFTGENEKLFF. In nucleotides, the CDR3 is TGTGCCAGCAGTTTCACGGGGGAAAATGAAAAACTGTTTTTT.

The CDR3 region has the DNA TGTGCCAGCAGGGGGGGGTCGGAGACCCAGTACTTC. It encodes CASRGGSETQYF. V gene TRBV5-8 combines with J gene TRBJ2-5, with TRBD2 matching 7 bases. The CDR3 extends over 12 amino acids. Germline V gene lookup returns CDR1 SGHTS and CDR2 YDEGEE. J gave up 5 bases and V 5 bases, and 3 bases lay outside the gene matches.

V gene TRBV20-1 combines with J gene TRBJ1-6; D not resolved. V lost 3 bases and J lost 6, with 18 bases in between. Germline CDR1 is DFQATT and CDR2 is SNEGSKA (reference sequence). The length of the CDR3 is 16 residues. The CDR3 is CSASRIGGFGNSPLHF. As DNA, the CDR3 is TGCAGTGCTAGTAGGATAGGTGGCTTTGGTAATTCACCCCTCCACTTT.

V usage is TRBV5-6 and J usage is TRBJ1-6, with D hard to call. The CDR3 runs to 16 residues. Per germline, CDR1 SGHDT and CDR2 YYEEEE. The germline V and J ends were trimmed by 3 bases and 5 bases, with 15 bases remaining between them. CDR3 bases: TGTGCCAGCAGCTGGAGTCCGGGAGGAGATAATTCACCCCTCCACTTT. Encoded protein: CASSWSPGGDNSPLHF. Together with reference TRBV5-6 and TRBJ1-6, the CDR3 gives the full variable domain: DAGVTQSPTHLIKTRGQQVTLRCSPKSGHDTVSWYQQALGQGPQFIFQYYEEEERQRGNFPDRFSGHQFPNYSSELNVNALLLGDSALYLCASSWSPGGDNSPLHFGNGTRLTVT.

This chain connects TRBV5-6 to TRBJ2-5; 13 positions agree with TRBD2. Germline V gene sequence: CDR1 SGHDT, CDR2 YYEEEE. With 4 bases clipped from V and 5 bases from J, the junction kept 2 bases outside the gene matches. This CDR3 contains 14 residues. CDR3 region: CASSPGLAGETQYF. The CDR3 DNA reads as TGTGCCAGCAGCCCGGGACTAGCGGGGGAGACCCAGTACTTC.

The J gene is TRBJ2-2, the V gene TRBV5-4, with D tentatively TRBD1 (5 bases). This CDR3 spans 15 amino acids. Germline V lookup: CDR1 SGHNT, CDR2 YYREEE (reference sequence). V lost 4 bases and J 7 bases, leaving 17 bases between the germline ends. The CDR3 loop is CASSLLLGVGGELFF. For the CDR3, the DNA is TGTGCCAGCAGCCTCCTTCTAGGGGTTGGCGGGGAGCTGTTTTTT.

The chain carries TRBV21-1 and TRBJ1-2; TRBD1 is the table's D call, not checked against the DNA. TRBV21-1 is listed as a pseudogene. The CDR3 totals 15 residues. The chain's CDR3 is CASSTNRGLKGGYTF. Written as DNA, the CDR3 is TGTGCCAGCAGCACCAACAGGGGATTAAAAGGTGGCTACACCTTC.

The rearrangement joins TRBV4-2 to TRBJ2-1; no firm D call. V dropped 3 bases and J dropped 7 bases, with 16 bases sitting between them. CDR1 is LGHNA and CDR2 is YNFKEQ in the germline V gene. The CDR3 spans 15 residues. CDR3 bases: TGTGCCAGCAGCCAGCGTCCGAGAGTGGAGAATGAGCAGTTCTTC. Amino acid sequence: CASSQRPRVENEQFF.